The present T cell receptor beta chain was sequenced within a study of T cells after yellow fever vaccination. Study summary: Libraries from low-cell-number fractions were prepared with the SMART-Seq v4 Ultra Low Input RNA kit. Overall study results and limits: Secondary responses were weaker yet peaked faster, day 5 versus 15.

TCRdb called the 5' RACE reads again in MiXCR, with one record for every CDR3 protein. The sample lists 200,000 to 250,000 distinct CDR3 sequences; under 3.5% were seen once. This clonotype was found many times. Its antigen remains unidentified. The V end lost 4 bases, the J end lost 0 bases, and 11 bases lay between the germline ends. Germline-derived CDR1 and CDR2 are DFQATT and SNEGSKA (reference sequence). The CDR3 is 14 amino acids. This TCR was sampled from a man aged 18 to 29 who received the YFV17D yellow fever vaccine. The chain has TRBV20-1 and TRBJ2-3; D is uncertain. The material was CD4+ T cells sorted from PBMCs, obtained 10 days after the yellow fever booster vaccination. The CDR3 DNA sequence: TGCAGTGCTATCTGGGGTCCTAGCACAGATACGCAGTATTTT. Translated: CSAIWGPSTDTQYF.